This TCR beta chain was sequenced during a study of CD4 T cells in relation to SARS-CoV-2 and coronaviruses. Study details: After 10 days of antigen culture, PBMC TCR beta CDR3s were sequenced. Controls used an HIV-1 Nef peptide pool or no peptide.

Unexposed donor CD4+ T cells date from about 2011-2018, before the COVID-19 pandemic. CD4+ T cells were isolated from the cells after about ten days of culture. Testing used SARS-CoV-2 S/N and four cold-coronavirus spikes on unexposed-donor CD4+ T cells, cells permitting. This clone was seen a single time. Its target is unknown. Trimming left V 0 bases short and J 5 bases short, with 5 bases between. The germline gives CDR1 LNHDA, CDR2 SQIVND (reference sequence). The length of the CDR3 is 13 residues. Repertoires were generated with immunoSEQ multiplex PCR, while TCRdb's copy carries only in-frame clones and drops some. The sample gives 17,000 or so clones, about 76% of which show up once; 30% is in the top ten. General observations from the study: Monoreactive clones expanded significantly more to SARS-CoV-2 than crossreactive clones did.

The sample comprised CD4+ T cells from PBMCs, cultured in vitro. J is TRBJ1-5 and V is TRBV19; D gene unclear. The receptor comes from a human donor in good health. The CDR3 sequence is CASSIDRDQPQHF. Here the CDR3 DNA reads TGTGCCAGTAGTATAGATCGGGATCAGCCCCAGCATTTT.